Listed below are T cell receptor beta chains from one sample, sequenced in a study of T cells in localized non-small cell lung cancer. The table came from immunoSEQ multiplex PCR; TCRdb's copy has only in-frame clones and leaves some out. The sample yields about 60,000 clones, 85% to 90% seen once. Source: peripheral blood, taken before any cancer treatment. Every receptor here comes from a woman aged 35 to 70 with stage I lung adenocarcinoma. CDR3s include the opening cysteine and the closing phenylalanine or tryptophan. D genes are given only for firm matches. Only part of the rows carry a size: once, few, many, or a class if the clone is expanded.

>.|TRBJ1-2|TRBV7-2|.
TGTGCCAGCAGCCCCGCGGGTAACTATGGCTACACCTTC
CASSPAGNYGYTF
>.|TRBJ1-1|TRBV19|.
TGTGCCAGTAAACGTGATGGCGGCACTGAAGCTTTCTTT
CASKRDGGTEAFF
>TRBD1|TRBJ2-7|TRBV19|.
TGTGCCAGTAGTCGTACCGGGACAGGGAGCTCCTACGAGCAGTACTTC
CASSRTGTGSSYEQYF
>TRBD2|TRBJ2-5|TRBV4-2|.
TGTGCCAGCAGCCAAGGATCCCTAGCGGGGAGCAACGGCCAGGAGACCCAGTACTTC
CASSQGSLAGSNGQETQYF
>TRBD2|TRBJ2-7|TRBV4-2|.
TGTGCCAGCAGCCGCGCGGTGGCAGCGGGGGAGTCCTACGAGCAGTACTTC
CASSRAVAAGESYEQYF
>TRBD1|TRBJ1-5|TRBV10-3|few
TGTGCCATCAGTGAGTCCGACAGGGAGGACCAGCCCCAGCATTTT
CAISESDREDQPQHF
>.|TRBJ1-1|TRBV28|.
TGTGCCAGCAGCTCCGGGGGGGCTAGGGTGACTGAAGCTTTCTTT
CASSSGGARVTEAFF
>TRBD2|TRBJ2-7|TRBV9|.
TGTGCCAGCAGTCGAGCGGGAGAGACCACCTACGAGCAGTACTTC
CASSRAGETTYEQYF
>TRBD2|TRBJ2-7|TRBV6-5|.
TGTGCCAGCAGTCCAACTAGCGCCAGCTCCTACGAGCAGTACTTC
CASSPTSASSYEQYF
>.|TRBJ1-1|TRBV7-9|.
TGTGCCAGCAGCTCGGGGGACATCCTCGGTGGAGCTTTCTTT
CASSSGDILGGAFF
>.|TRBJ1-5|TRBV9|once
TGTGCCAGCAGCGTATTAGAGAATCAGCCCCAGCATTTT
CASSVLENQPQHF
>.|TRBJ1-5|TRBV28|.
TGTGCCAGCAGTTCTCCCCATCTAACAGGCAATCAGCCCCAGCATTTT
CASSSPHLTGNQPQHF
>.|TRBJ2-1|TRBV27|.
TGTGCCAGCAGTTTATCGGGGATTGAGCAGTTCTTC
CASSLSGIEQFF
>.|TRBJ2-7|TRBV18|.
TGTGCCAGCTCACGTACCACCCAGAACGAGCAGTACTTC
CASSRTTQNEQYF
>.|TRBJ2-7|TRBV11-2|.
TGTGCCAGCAGCTTAGCAGGGGGGGCTTTCTACGAGCAGTACTTC
CASSLAGGAFYEQYF
>TRBD1|TRBJ1-2|TRBV2|once
TGTGCCAGCAACCAGGGACAGGGAAGGGACTATGGCTACACCTTC
CASNQGQGRDYGYTF
>.|TRBJ2-3|TRBV11-3|.
TGTGCCAGCAGCTTAGAGGGATCCTCCACAGATACGCAGTATTTT
CASSLEGSSTDTQYF
>.|TRBJ1-3|TRBV5-8|.
TGTGCCAGCAGCCGTACAGGCGGAAACACCATATATTTT
CASSRTGGNTIYF
>.|TRBJ1-2|TRBV6-1|.
TGTGCCAGCAGTGAAACGGGAACAGCCATTCGAGGCTACACCTTC
CASSETGTAIRGYTF
>.|TRBJ1-2|TRBV18|.
TGTGCCAGCTCACCACACAGCGATTATGGCTACACCTTC
CASSPHSDYGYTF
>TRBD2|TRBJ2-2|TRBV5-1|.
TGCGCCAGCAGCTTGACTAGCGGGGCGACGAACACCGGGGAGCTGTTTTTT
CASSLTSGATNTGELFF
>.|TRBJ2-2|TRBV7-2|few
TGTGCCAGCAGCTTAGTTCGCAGCGGGGAGCTGTTTTTT
CASSLVRSGELFF
>.|TRBJ1-1|TRBV4-3|.
TGCGCCAGCAGCCAATACGAAGGACAAGCTTTCTTT
CASSQYEGQAFF
>.|TRBJ1-1|TRBV9|.
TGTGCCAGCAGCGTAAATTTCGACAGGTCCCCTTTCTTT
CASSVNFDRSPFF
>.|TRBJ2-5|TRBV5-1|.
TGCGCCAGCGCCTTCTCGCCCGGGGAGACCCAGTACTTC
CASAFSPGETQYF
>.|TRBJ2-1|TRBV10-1|.
TGCGCCAGCACTGAGATCAATGAGCAGTTCTTC
CASTEINEQFF
>TRBD1|TRBJ1-4|TRBV7-9|.
TGTGCCAGCAGCCAAGGGACAGGGACAGAAAAACTGTTTTTT
CASSQGTGTEKLFF
>.|TRBJ1-6|TRBV7-2|.
TGTGCCAGCAGCTTGTATAATTCACCCCTCCACTTT
CASSLYNSPLHF
>.|TRBJ1-1|TRBV11-2|few
TGTGCCAGCAGCTTAGGCCCGAACACTGAAGCTTTCTTT
CASSLGPNTEAFF
>.|TRBJ1-2|TRBV9|.
TGTGCCAGCAGCGTAGGCGGCAGCGAGATCTATGGCTACACCTTC
CASSVGGSEIYGYTF
>.|TRBJ1-1|TRBV14|.
TGTGCCAGCAGCCAAGTGCAAGTGGGCACTGAAGCTTTCTTT
CASSQVQVGTEAFF
>.|TRBJ1-1|TRBV30|.
TGTGCCTGGAGTGCGGGGCAGAACACTGAAGCTTTCTTT
CAWSAGQNTEAFF
>.|TRBJ1-1|TRBV10-3|.
TGTGCTAGTGGGCTAGACACTGAAGCTTTCTTT
CASGLDTEAFF
>.|TRBJ1-5|TRBV30|.
TGTGCCTGGAGACCCTCAGGGGAGGGAAGCAATCAGCCCCAGCATTTT
CAWRPSGEGSNQPQHF
>.|TRBJ1-1|TRBV6-1|.
TGTGCCAGCAGTTTCGACAGGTCCGGCACTGAAGCTTTCTTT
CASSFDRSGTEAFF
>.|TRBJ2-1|TRBV9|.
TGTGCCAGCAGCGTAGGTAGCTCCTACAATGAGCAGTTCTTC
CASSVGSSYNEQFF
>.|TRBJ2-3|TRBV6-5|.
TGTGCCAGCAGTCCTCGGAATAGGGCGCAGTATTTT
CASSPRNRAQYF
>.|TRBJ1-1|TRBV2|.
TGTGCCAGCAGTGAATTCACAGAGGAAGCTTTCTTT
CASSEFTEEAFF
>TRBD1|TRBJ1-2|TRBV2|.
TGTGCCAGCAGTGCCACTCCGGGACAGCCTATAGAAGGCTACACCTTC
CASSATPGQPIEGYTF
>TRBD2|TRBJ2-5|TRBV5-1|.
TGCGCCAGCAGCCAATCGAGCGGGGGGCCGCAAGAGACCCAGTACTTC
CASSQSSGGPQETQYF
>TRBD1|TRBJ1-1|TRBV7-9|few
TGTGCCAGCAGCTTAGTGACAGGGGGGACTGAAGCTTTCTTT
CASSLVTGGTEAFF
>TRBD2|TRBJ2-1|TRBV7-3|.
TGTGCCAGCAGCTTAAGCGGGAGCTCCTACAATGAGCAGTTCTTC
CASSLSGSSYNEQFF
>TRBD1|TRBJ1-3|TRBV7-2|.
TGTGCCAGCAGTTCCGGGACAGAAGCTGGAAACACCATATATTTT
CASSSGTEAGNTIYF
>.|TRBJ1-4|TRBV5-1|.
TGCGCCAGCAGCCCCAGAGAGGGTCAAGAAAAACTGTTTTTT
CASSPREGQEKLFF
>.|TRBJ2-3|TRBV7-2|.
TGTGCCAGCAGCCGCTCCGGCGGTACGACAGATACGCAGTATTTT
CASSRSGGTTDTQYF
>.|TRBJ1-4|TRBV6-1|.
TGTGCCAGCACTGCAACAGGCGACGAAAAACTGTTTTTT
CASTATGDEKLFF
>TRBD1|TRBJ1-2|TRBV28|.
TGTGCCAGCAGTCCTACGTCCCGGGACAGGGCGCTCTATGGCTACACCTTC
CASSPTSRDRALYGYTF
>.|TRBJ1-2|TRBV18|.
TGTGCCAGCTCACCACGGCCAGACCTTAACTATGGCTACACCTTC
CASSPRPDLNYGYTF
>.|TRBJ2-1|TRBV7-3|.
TGTGCCAGCAGCGAAGGACTATCCTCATTCAATGAGCAGTTCTTC
CASSEGLSSFNEQFF
>.|TRBJ2-3|TRBV5-1|.
TGCGCCAGCAGCTCGTCAGGGGGCACAGATACGCAGTATTTT
CASSSSGGTDTQYF
>.|TRBJ2-3|TRBV5-1|.
TGCGCCAGCAGTCCGGAGGTCGGGACTGGAACAGATACGCAGTATTTT
CASSPEVGTGTDTQYF
>TRBD1|TRBJ2-5|TRBV9|.
TGTGCCAGCAGCGAGGGCACAGGGGGAGAGACCCAGTACTTC
CASSEGTGGETQYF
>.|TRBJ1-1|TRBV5-1|.
TGCGCCAGCAGCCTCAGGGATGAAGCTTTCTTT
CASSLRDEAFF
>TRBD1|TRBJ1-1|TRBV7-9|.
TGTGCCAGCAGCCCACAGGGGGCAGAGACTGAAGCTTTCTTT
CASSPQGAETEAFF
>.|TRBJ2-2|TRBV5-1|.
TGCGCCAGCAGCTTCGCCGGGACGCGTAGCCAGCAGAGGACCGGGGAGCTGTTTTTT
CASSFAGTRSQQRTGELFF
>TRBD1|TRBJ2-7|TRBV19|once
TGTGCCAGTAGCCGGACAGGGACGTGGGAGCAGTACTTC
CASSRTGTWEQYF
>.|TRBJ1-3|TRBV28|.
TGTGCCAGCAGTCTTTCCGCACAGACAGGCCTCGGAAACACCATATATTTT
CASSLSAQTGLGNTIYF
>.|TRBJ1-1|TRBV10-2|few
TGCGCCAGCAGCGTAAGGGAGGGAATGAACACTGAAGCTTTCTTT
CASSVREGMNTEAFF
>TRBD1|TRBJ2-7|TRBV27|.
TGTGCCAGCAGTTTAGACAGGGGGCCATACGAGCAGTACTTC
CASSLDRGPYEQYF